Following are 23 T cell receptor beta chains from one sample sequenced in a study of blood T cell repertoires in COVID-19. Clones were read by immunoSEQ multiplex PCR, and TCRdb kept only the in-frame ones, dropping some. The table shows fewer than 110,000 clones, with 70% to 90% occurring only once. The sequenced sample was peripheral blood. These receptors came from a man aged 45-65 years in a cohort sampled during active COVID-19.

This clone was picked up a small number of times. DNA for the CDR3: TGTGCCAGCAGTTTCAACGACAAGGTCTCTGGAAACACCATATATTTT. Its protein is CASSFNDKVSGNTIYF. The chain links TRBV6-5 to TRBJ1-3; D not certain. The V end was cut by 4 bases, the J end by 0 bases, with 13 bases between. Germline V CDR1 and CDR2: MNHEY, SVGAGI. The CDR3 is 16 residues long.

CDR3 protein: CASSQEGQGNEQYF. The CDR3 bases are TGTGCCAGCAGCCAAGAGGGACAGGGTAACGAGCAGTACTTC. The chain recombines TRBV3-1 (or the pseudogene TRBV3-2) with TRBJ2-7; 9 positions match TRBD1. The V gene's germline CDR1 is LGHDT and CDR2 YNNKEL (reference sequence). This CDR3 is built from 14 residues. J was trimmed by 5 bases and V by 0 bases; bases with no gene match: 2.

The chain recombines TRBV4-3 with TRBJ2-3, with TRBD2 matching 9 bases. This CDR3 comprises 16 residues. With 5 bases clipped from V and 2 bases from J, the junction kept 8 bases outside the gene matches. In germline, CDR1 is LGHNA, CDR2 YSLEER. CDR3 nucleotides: TGCGCCAGCAGCAAGAATAGCGGGGGATTCACAGATACGCAGTATTTT. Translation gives CASSKNSGGFTDTQYF.

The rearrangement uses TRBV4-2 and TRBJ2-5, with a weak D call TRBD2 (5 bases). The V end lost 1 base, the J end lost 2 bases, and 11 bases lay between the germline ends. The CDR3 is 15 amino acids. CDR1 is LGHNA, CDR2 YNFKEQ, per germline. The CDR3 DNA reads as TGTGCCAGCAGCCAAGGGACTGGGAATCAAGAGACCCAGTACTTC. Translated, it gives CASSQGTGNQETQYF.

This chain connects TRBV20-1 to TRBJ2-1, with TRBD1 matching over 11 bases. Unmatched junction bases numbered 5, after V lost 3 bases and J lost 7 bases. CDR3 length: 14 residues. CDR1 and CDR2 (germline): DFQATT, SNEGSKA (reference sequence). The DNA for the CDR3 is TGCAGTGCTAGTAGGGGACAGGGGGGAAATGAGCAGTTCTTC. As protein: CSASRGQGGNEQFF.

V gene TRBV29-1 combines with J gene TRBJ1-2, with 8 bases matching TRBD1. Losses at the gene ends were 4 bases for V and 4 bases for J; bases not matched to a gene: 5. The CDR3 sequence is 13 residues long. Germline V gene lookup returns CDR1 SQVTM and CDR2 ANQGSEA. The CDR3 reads CSVAETGAYGYTF. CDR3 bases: TGCAGCGTTGCGGAGACAGGGGCCTATGGCTACACCTTC.

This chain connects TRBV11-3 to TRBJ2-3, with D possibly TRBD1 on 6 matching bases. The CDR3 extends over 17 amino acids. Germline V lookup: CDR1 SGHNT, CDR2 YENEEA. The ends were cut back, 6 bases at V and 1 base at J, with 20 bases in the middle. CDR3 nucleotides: TGTGCCAGCAGGCGTGGACAGTTCCTCGGGGGCACAGATACGCAGTATTTT. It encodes CASRRGQFLGGTDTQYF.

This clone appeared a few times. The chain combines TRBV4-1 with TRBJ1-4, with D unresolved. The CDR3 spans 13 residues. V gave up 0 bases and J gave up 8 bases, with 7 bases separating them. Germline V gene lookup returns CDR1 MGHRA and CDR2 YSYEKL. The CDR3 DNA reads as TGCGCCAGCAGCCAAGACACTTACGAAAAACTGTTTTTT. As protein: CASSQDTYEKLFF.

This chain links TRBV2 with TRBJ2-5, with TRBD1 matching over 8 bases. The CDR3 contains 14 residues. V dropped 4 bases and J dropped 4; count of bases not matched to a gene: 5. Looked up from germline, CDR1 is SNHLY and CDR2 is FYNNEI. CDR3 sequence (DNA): TGTGCCAGCAGTGTTACAGACAGGGGAGAGACCCAGTACTTC. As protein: CASSVTDRGETQYF.

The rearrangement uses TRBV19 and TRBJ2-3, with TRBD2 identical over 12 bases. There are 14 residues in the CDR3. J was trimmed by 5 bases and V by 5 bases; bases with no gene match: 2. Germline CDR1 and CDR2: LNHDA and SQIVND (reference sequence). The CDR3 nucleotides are TGTGCCAGTAGTGTACTAGCGGGGGGAGATACGCAGTATTTT. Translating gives CASSVLAGGDTQYF.

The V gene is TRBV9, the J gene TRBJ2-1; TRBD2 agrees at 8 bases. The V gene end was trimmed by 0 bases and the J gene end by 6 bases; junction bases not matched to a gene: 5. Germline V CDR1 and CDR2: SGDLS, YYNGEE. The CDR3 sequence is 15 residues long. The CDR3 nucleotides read TGTGCCAGCAGCGTAGAAGGACTAGCAATCAATGAGCAGTTCTTC. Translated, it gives CASSVEGLAINEQFF.

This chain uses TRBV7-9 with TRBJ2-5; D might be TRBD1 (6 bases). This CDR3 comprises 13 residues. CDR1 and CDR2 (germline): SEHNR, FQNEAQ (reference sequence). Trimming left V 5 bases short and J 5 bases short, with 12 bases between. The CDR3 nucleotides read TGTGCCAGCAGCCCGGGACATTATGAGACCCAGTACTTC. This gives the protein CASSPGHYETQYF.

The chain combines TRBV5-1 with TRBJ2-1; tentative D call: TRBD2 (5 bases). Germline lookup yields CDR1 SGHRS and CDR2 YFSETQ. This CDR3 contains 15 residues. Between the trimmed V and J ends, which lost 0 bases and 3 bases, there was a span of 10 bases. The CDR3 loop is CASSLAAGLYNEQFF. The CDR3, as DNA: TGCGCCAGCAGCTTGGCCGCCGGACTCTACAATGAGCAGTTCTTC.

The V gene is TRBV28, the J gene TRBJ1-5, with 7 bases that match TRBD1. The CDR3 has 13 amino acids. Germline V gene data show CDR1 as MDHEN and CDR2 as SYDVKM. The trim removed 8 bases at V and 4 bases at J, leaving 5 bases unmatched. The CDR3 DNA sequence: TGTGCCAGCCGGGACAGATTAAATCAGCCCCAGCATTTT. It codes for CASRDRLNQPQHF.

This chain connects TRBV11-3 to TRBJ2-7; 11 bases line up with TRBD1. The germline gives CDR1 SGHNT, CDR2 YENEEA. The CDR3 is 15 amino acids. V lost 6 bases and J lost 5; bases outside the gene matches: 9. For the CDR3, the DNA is TGTGCCAGCAGTCCTCGATGGACAGGGGGCCACGAGCAGTACTTC. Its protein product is CASSPRWTGGHEQYF.

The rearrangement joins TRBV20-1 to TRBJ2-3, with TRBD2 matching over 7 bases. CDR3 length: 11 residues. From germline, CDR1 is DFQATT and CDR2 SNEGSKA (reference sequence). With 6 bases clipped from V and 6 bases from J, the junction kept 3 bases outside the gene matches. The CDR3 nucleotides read TGCAGTGCCGAGGGAGGGGATACGCAGTATTTT. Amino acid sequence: CSAEGGDTQYF.

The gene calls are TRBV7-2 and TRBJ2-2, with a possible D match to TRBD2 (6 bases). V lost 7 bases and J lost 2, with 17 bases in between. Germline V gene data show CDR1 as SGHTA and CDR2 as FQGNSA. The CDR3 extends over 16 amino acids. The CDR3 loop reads CASTELGGGNTGELFF. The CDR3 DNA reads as TGTGCCAGCACCGAACTGGGGGGAGGAAACACCGGGGAGCTGTTTTTT.

The CDR3: CASSQPRGGADTEAFF. The DNA of the CDR3 is TGTGCCAGCAGCCAGCCCAGAGGGGGCGCGGACACTGAAGCTTTCTTT. The chain has TRBV4-2 and TRBJ1-1; 7 nucleotides match TRBD1. The CDR3 covers 16 residues. Looked up from germline, CDR1 is LGHNA and CDR2 is YNFKEQ. Trimming cost V 3 bases and J 3 bases; bases outside gene matches: 10.

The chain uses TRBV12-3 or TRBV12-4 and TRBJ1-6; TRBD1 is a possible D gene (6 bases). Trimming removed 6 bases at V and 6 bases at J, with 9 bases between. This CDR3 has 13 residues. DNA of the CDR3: TGTGCCAGCAGCCGACAGGCTAATTCACCCCTCCACTTT. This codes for CASSRQANSPLHF.

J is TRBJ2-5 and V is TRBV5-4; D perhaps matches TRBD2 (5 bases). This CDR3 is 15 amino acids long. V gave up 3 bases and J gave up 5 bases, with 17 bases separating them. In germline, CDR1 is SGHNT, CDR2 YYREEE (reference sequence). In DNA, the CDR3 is TGTGCCAGCAGCTCACGGACCACCCGAGGGGAGACCCAGTACTTC. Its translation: CASSSRTTRGETQYF. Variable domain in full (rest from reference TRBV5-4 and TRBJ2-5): ETGVTQSPTHLIKTRGQQVTLRCSSQSGHNTVSWYQQALGQGPQFIFQYYREEENGRGNFPPRFSGLQFPNYSSELNVNALELDDSALYLCASSSRTTRGETQYFGPGTRLLVL.

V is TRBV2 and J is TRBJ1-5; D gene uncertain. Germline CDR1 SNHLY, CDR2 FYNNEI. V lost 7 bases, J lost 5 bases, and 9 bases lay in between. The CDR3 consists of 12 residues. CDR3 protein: CASNRVDQPQHF. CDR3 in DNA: TGTGCCAGCAACCGAGTGGATCAGCCCCAGCATTTT.

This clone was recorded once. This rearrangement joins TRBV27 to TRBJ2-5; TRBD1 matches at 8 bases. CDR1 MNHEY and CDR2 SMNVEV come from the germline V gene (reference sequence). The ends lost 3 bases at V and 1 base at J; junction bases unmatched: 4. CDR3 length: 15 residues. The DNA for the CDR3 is TGTGCCAGCAGTTTGCAGGGGGCGGCCCAAGAGACCCAGTACTTC. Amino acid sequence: CASSLQGAAQETQYF.

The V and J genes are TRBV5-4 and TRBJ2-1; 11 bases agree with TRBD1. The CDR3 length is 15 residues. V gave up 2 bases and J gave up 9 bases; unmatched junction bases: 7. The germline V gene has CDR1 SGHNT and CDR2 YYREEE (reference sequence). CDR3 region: CASSFGQGARREQFF. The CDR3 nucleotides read TGTGCCAGCAGCTTTGGACAGGGGGCGCGTCGTGAGCAGTTCTTC.